This entry lists 8 T cell receptor beta chains sequenced from one sample in a study of blood T cell repertoires in COVID-19. Sequencing was performed with immunoSEQ multiplex PCR; in TCRdb, only in-frame clones are kept and a portion is missing. This table holds roughly 160,000 clones, approximately 82% found once. Sequenced sample: PBMCs or T cells enriched from blood (not recorded which). The receptors come from a man aged 55 to 69 who had recovered from COVID-19.

The chain joins TRBV29-1 to TRBJ2-1, with 9 bases identical to TRBD1. Germline CDR1 is SQVTM and CDR2 is ANQGSEA. The CDR3 spans 14 residues. Losses at the gene ends were 7 bases for V and 5 bases for J; bases not matched to a gene: 9. CDR3 coding DNA: TGCAGCGCTCGTTACAGGGGGCAACACAATGAGCAGTTCTTC. Translation: CSARYRGQHNEQFF.

This rearrangement joins TRBV27 to TRBJ2-3; D is possibly TRBD1 (7 bases). Germline V gene sequence: CDR1 MNHEY, CDR2 SMNVEV (reference sequence). The length of the CDR3 is 12 residues. V was shortened by 6 bases and J by 11 bases, with 15 bases between the two germline ends. CDR3 DNA: TGTGCCAGCAGACCGTCAGGGGGGCGGCAGTATTTT. Translation: CASRPSGGRQYF.

The chain employs TRBV18 and TRBJ2-7, with TRBD1 matching over 7 bases. The CDR3 is made up of 15 amino acids. J gave up 1 base and V 3 bases, and 6 bases lay outside the gene matches. The V gene's germline CDR1 is KGHSH and CDR2 LQKENI. The CDR3 loop reads CASSPPGQASYEQYF. CDR3 nucleotide sequence: TGTGCCAGCTCACCCCCCGGACAGGCTTCCTACGAGCAGTACTTC. The full variable domain, rest sourced from reference TRBV18 and TRBJ2-7, is NAGVMQNPRHLVRRRGQEARLRCSPMKGHSHVYWYRQLPEEGLKFMVYLQKENIIDESGMPKERFSAEFPKEGPSILRIQQVVRGDSAAYFCASSPPGQASYEQYFGPGTRLTVT.

This clone was seen only a few times. This chain connects TRBV7-3 to TRBJ1-2; 7 nucleotides agree with TRBD1. The V gene's germline CDR1 is SGHTA and CDR2 FQGTGA. The CDR3 length is 14 residues. V lost 5 bases and J lost 3; bases outside the gene matches: 6. The CDR3 coding sequence is TGTGCCAGCAGCCTGGACGGGACAGACTATGGCTACACCTTC. Translated, it gives CASSLDGTDYGYTF.

This clone is a singleton in its sample. The rearrangement links TRBV29-1 to TRBJ1-2; no clear D. CDR1 is SQVTM and CDR2 is ANQGSEA in the germline V gene. V lost 7 bases to trimming and J lost 0 bases, with 9 bases between them. The CDR3 length is 12 residues. The CDR3 loop is CSGYGANYGYTF. DNA for the CDR3: TGCAGCGGGTACGGAGCTAACTATGGCTACACCTTC.

The rearrangement uses TRBV7-2 and TRBJ2-7, with 7 bases lining up with TRBD1. The V gene end was trimmed by 5 bases and the J gene end by 0 bases; junction bases not matched to a gene: 7. This CDR3 contains 15 residues. Germline CDR1 reads SGHTA; CDR2 reads FQGNSA. CDR3 in DNA: TGTGCCAGCAGCCGCGTACAGGGGATCTCCTACGAGCAGTACTTC. Its translation is CASSRVQGISYEQYF.

V is TRBV29-1 and J is TRBJ1-2; 8 bases fit TRBD1. Germline V gene sequence: CDR1 SQVTM, CDR2 ANQGSEA. The CDR3 loop spans 13 amino acids. V was pared by 4 bases and J by 2 bases, with 3 bases of the junction left unmatched. The CDR3 here is CSVGGQDNYGYTF. CDR3 in DNA: TGCAGCGTTGGGGGACAGGACAACTATGGCTACACCTTC.

The chain joins TRBV5-1 to TRBJ2-7; 8 bases align to TRBD1. The J segment lost 3 bases and the V segment lost 4 bases, leaving 3 bases of the junction unmatched. The CDR3 runs to 13 residues. CDR1 and CDR2 from the germline V gene are SGHRS and YFSETQ. The CDR3 is CASSVGTGYEQYF. The CDR3 bases are TGCGCCAGCAGCGTGGGGACAGGCTACGAGCAGTACTTC.